This T cell receptor (beta chain) originates from a study of blood T cell repertoires in COVID-19. At the level of the study: Both acute and convalescent COVID-19 samples were obtained from the United States, Italy and Spain. T cells, B-cell-depleted T cells, or PBMCs supplied cDNA or gDNA.

This CDR3 spans 15 amino acids. V trimming: 4 bases; J trimming: 1 base; junction bases outside the gene matches: 3. Per germline, CDR1 MNHEY and CDR2 SMNVEV (reference sequence). In the source study's methods: Amplification with reference gene primers provided the estimates of nucleated cell counts. Sequencing used immunoSEQ multiplex PCR; TCRdb keeps in-frame clones, though not all of them. V and J calls and clone size are given by that table; D and trimming were obtained from the DNA. The sample has around 160,000 clones, around 75% seen once. This chain uses TRBV27 with TRBJ2-2, with 7 bases matching TRBD1. The material sequenced was peripheral blood. This sequence was found in a woman of 80 years or more with acute or convalescent COVID-19. For the CDR3, the DNA is TGTGCCAGCAGTTCCCGACAGGGGAACACCGGGGAGCTGTTTTTT. It specifies CASSSRQGNTGELFF.